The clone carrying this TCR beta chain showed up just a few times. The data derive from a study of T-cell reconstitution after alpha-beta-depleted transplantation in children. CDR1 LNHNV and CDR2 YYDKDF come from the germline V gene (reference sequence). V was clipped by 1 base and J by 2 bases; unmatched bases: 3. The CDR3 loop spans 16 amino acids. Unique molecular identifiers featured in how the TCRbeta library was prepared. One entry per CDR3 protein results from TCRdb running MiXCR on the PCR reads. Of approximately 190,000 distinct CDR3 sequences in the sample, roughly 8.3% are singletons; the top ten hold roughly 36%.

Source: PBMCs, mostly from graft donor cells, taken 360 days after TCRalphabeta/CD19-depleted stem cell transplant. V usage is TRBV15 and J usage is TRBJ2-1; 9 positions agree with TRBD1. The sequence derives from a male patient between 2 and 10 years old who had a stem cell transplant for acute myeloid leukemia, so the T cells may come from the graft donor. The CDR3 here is CATSRARQGAYNEQFF. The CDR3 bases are TGTGCCACCAGCAGAGCCCGACAGGGGGCCTACAATGAGCAGTTCTTC.